The next 30 T cell receptor beta chains were all read from a single sample in a study of T cells in Graves' hyperthyroidism and ophthalmopathy. Amplified regions were TCR beta CDR3 sequences from RNA transcripts. Initially, a first-round RT-PCR of the TCR CDR3 employed the HTBI primer set. A single record per CDR3 protein comes from TCRdb applying MiXCR to the multiplex PCR reads. This table holds 500,000 to 600,000 distinct CDR3 sequences, more than 45% found once. Sequenced sample: peripheral blood or thyroid tissue (not recorded which). These receptor sequences come from a woman aged 18-29 years with Graves' hyperthyroidism.

This clonotype came up many times. The chain couples TRBV5-1 to TRBJ2-5; D may be TRBD1 (7 bases). The CDR3 runs to 14 residues. V was shortened by 4 bases and J by 5 bases, with 15 bases between the two germline ends. The germline V gene encodes CDR1 SGHRS and CDR2 YFSETQ. The CDR3, as DNA: TGCGCCAGCAGCGGGTCAGGAGGGGGCGAGACCCAGTACTTC. Amino acids: CASSGSGGGETQYF.

The chain combines TRBV5-6 with TRBJ1-2; TRBD1 aligns across 9 bases. Germline values: CDR1 SGHDT, CDR2 YYEEEE. CDR3 length equals 13 residues. The V and J ends lost 5 bases and 8 bases, in that order; junction bases with no gene match: 7. The DNA of the CDR3 is TGTGCCAGCAGTCTACAGGGGGCAGAAGGCTACACCTTC. As protein: CASSLQGAEGYTF.

This clonotype was found many times. This CDR3 reads CASSLGFRGPVDYTF. In DNA, the CDR3 is TGTGCCAGCAGCTTAGGTTTTCGGGGTCCAGTAGACTACACCTTC. The chain carries TRBV7-2 and TRBJ1-2; D is uncertain. The CDR3 is made up of 15 amino acids. Per germline, CDR1 SGHTA and CDR2 FQGNSA. V was clipped by 1 base and J by 10 bases, with 19 bases between them.

The chain links TRBV29-1 to TRBJ2-5; a possible D gene is TRBD1 (6 bases). Trimming stripped 5 bases from V and 11 bases from J, with 27 bases between. Germline CDR1 SQVTM, CDR2 ANQGSEA. This CDR3 has 15 amino acids. The CDR3 spells CSVRWATGPLGEQYF. The CDR3, as DNA: TGCAGCGTTAGGTGGGCGACAGGTCCCCTTGGTGAGCAGTACTTC. Combining the CDR3 with reference TRBV29-1 and TRBJ2-5 gives the whole variable domain SAVISQKPSRDICQRGTSLTIQCQVDSQVTMMFWYRQQPGQSLTLIATANQGSEATYESGFVIDKFPISRPNLTFSTLTVSNMSPEDSSIYLCSVRWATGPLGEQYFGPGTRLLVL.

This clonotype appeared a single time. The genes are TRBV24-1 and TRBJ1-2, with D maybe TRBD1 (5 bases). The CDR3 length is 13 residues. The germline V gene encodes CDR1 KGHDR and CDR2 SFDVKD. Deletions cut 2 bases from V and 12 bases from J, with 15 bases between. The CDR3 protein is CATSDYDSLSHTF. In DNA, the CDR3 is TGTGCCACCAGTGATTACGACAGCTTAAGCCACACCTTC.

About this clonotype: Given a much more abundant clone one base away, this may be a read error. The chain carries TRBV29-1 and TRBJ1-4, with no clear D. Germline V lookup: CDR1 SQVTM, CDR2 ANQGSEA. CDR3 length equals 13 residues. The CDR3 region has the DNA TGCAGCGTTGGGACGGATATTGGTGAAAGACTGCTTTTT. It specifies CSVGTDIGERLLF.

The chain joins TRBV7-2 to TRBJ1-1; 9 nucleotides line up with TRBD1. The CDR3 is 15 residues long. Germline CDR1 reads SGHTA; CDR2 reads FQGNSA. Unmatched junction bases numbered 11, after V lost 5 bases and J lost 7 bases. As DNA, the CDR3 is TGTGCCAGCAGCCTGGAGTGGGGACAGGGAGGTGAAGCTTTCTTT. This encodes CASSLEWGQGGEAFF.

This clonotype was observed many times. This chain joins TRBV6-1 and TRBJ1-2; D is undetermined. CDR1 and CDR2 from the germline V gene are MNHNS and SASEGT. The V end lost 2 bases, the J end lost 3 bases, and 13 bases lay between the germline ends. The CDR3 extends over 15 amino acids. The CDR3 nucleotides are TGTGCCAGCAGTGAATGGTGGGAACTAGACTATGGCTACACCTTC. This codes for CASSEWWELDYGYTF.

This clonotype was counted many times. The V call is TRBV20-1, the J call TRBJ2-5, with 9 bases aligning to TRBD1. This CDR3 is built from 13 residues. The germline CDR1 and CDR2 sequences are DFQATT and SNEGSKA (reference sequence). Unmatched junction bases numbered 2, after V lost 1 base and J lost 5 bases. CDR3 bases: TGCAGTGCTAGAGCGGGGACAGGGGAGACCCAGTACTTC. This codes for CSARAGTGETQYF.

The chain uses TRBV4-1 and TRBJ1-6; D is ambiguous. Germline CDR1 reads MGHRA; CDR2 reads YSYEKL. V was shortened by 4 bases and J by 8 bases, with 12 bases between the two germline ends. The CDR3 has 14 amino acids. The chain's CDR3 is CASSRGERDSPLHF. The CDR3 nucleotides read TGCGCCAGCAGCCGTGGGGAAAGGGATTCACCCCTCCACTTT.

The chain has TRBV29-1 and TRBJ1-2, with 9 positions matching TRBD1. The J segment lost 1 base and the V segment lost 7 bases, leaving 16 bases of the junction unmatched. CDR3 length: 17 residues. Looked up from germline, CDR1 is SQVTM and CDR2 is ANQGSEA. CDR3 region: CSGGLAGDRALNYGYTF. The CDR3 DNA reads TGCAGCGGTGGACTAGCGGGGGACAGGGCGCTTAACTATGGCTACACCTTC.

The table lists this clonotype with many counts. The rearrangement uses TRBV2 and TRBJ1-2; D not certain. The V end lost 0 bases, the J end lost 1 base, and 9 bases lay between the germline ends. Germline V gene data show CDR1 as SNHLY and CDR2 as FYNNEI. The CDR3 totals 15 residues. The CDR3 loop reads CASSEAPSVNYGYTF. The DNA of the CDR3 is TGTGCCAGCAGTGAAGCTCCCTCGGTTAACTATGGCTACACCTTC.

This clonotype showed up just a few times. This may come from a read error, since a much larger clone is one base off. The chain uses TRBV7-9 and TRBJ1-4; D remains ambiguous. The CDR3 length is 15 residues. Germline V gene lookup returns CDR1 SEHNR and CDR2 FQNEAQ (reference sequence). The CDR3 DNA reads as TGTGCCGGCAGCCCCCCCAGCCGACCAAATGAAAAACTGTTTTTT. Residues: CAGSPPSRPNEKLFF.

This clonotype was counted many times. Compared with germline, one end of the junction differs, possibly owing to a read error. The rearrangement links TRBV7-9 to TRBJ2-5; no reliable D call. Germline assignment: CDR1 SEHNR and CDR2 FQNEAQ (reference sequence). This CDR3 has 11 amino acids. CDR3 residues: CAGSLTETQYF. DNA of the CDR3: TGTGCCGGCAGCTTGACTGAGACCCAGTACTTC.

This clonotype showed up just once. The chain uses TRBV7-8 and TRBJ2-1; D may be TRBD2 (6 bases). CDR3 length equals 16 residues. Trimming removed 0 bases from V and 7 bases from J, with 16 bases in between. Germline V gives CDR1 SGHVS, CDR2 FQNEAQ. The CDR3 region has the DNA TGTGCCAGCAGCTTAGCCCGTGCGGGGTTGAGGAATGAGCAGTTCTTC. It is translated as CASSLARAGLRNEQFF.

The chain carries TRBV7-8 and TRBJ2-7; D is unresolved. There are 15 residues in the CDR3. Trimming took 5 bases from V and 0 from J, leaving 14 bases between them. Per the germline V gene, CDR1 is SGHVS and CDR2 is FQNEAQ. CDR3 loop: CASSPRTDSSYEQYF. In nucleotides, the CDR3 is TGTGCCAGCAGCCCCAGGACGGATAGCTCCTACGAGCAGTACTTC.

Remarks on this clonotype: A read error may be the cause here, since a much bigger clone is one base away. The chain links TRBV12-5 to TRBJ1-1, with D perhaps TRBD1 (5 bases). Germline V CDR1 and CDR2: LGHNT, FRNRAP. The CDR3 is 14 amino acids. The CDR3 coding sequence is TGTGCTAGTGGTCCTGCACAGGCGAACACTGAAGCTTCCTTT. This encodes CASGPAQANTEASF.

In its sample, this clonotype was seen many times. The chain links TRBV7-2 to TRBJ2-7; 7 bases agree with TRBD1. After removal of 4 bases from V and 3 bases from J, the junction contained 9 bases not matched to a gene. Germline lookup yields CDR1 SGHTA and CDR2 FQGNSA. The CDR3 is 15 amino acids. This CDR3 is CASSSSRGSIYEQYF. The CDR3 DNA reads as TGTGCCAGCAGCTCGTCCAGGGGGTCCATCTACGAGCAGTACTTC.

The sample holds a few counts of this clonotype. V gene TRBV9 combines with J gene TRBJ2-5; TRBD1 is a possible D gene (7 bases). The CDR3 sequence is 14 residues long. Per germline, CDR1 SGDLS and CDR2 YYNGEE. The V end lost 2 bases, the J end lost 4 bases, and 12 bases lay between the germline ends. As DNA, the CDR3 is TGTGCCAGCAGCGTCCAGGGGGGAGGAGAGACCCAGTACTTC. Residues: CASSVQGGGETQYF.

The V call is TRBV2, the J call TRBJ2-7; possible D gene TRBD2, 5 bases. Germline-derived CDR1 and CDR2 are SNHLY and FYNNEI. The CDR3 has 11 residues. The V and J ends lost 10 bases and 3 bases respectively, with 10 bases between them. CDR3 nucleotides: TGTGCCAAAAGGGAGTACTACGAGCAGTACTTC. This encodes CAKREYYEQYF. The full variable domain, completed using reference TRBV2 and TRBJ2-7, is EPEVTQTPSHQVTQMGQEVILRCVPISNHLYFYWYRQILGQKVEFLVSFYNNEISEKSEIFDDQFSVERPDGSNFTLKIRSTKLEDSAMYFCAKREYYEQYFGPGTRLTVT.

This clonotype was found many times. The CDR3 reads CASSRTSAHEQYF. CDR3 nucleotides: TGTGCCAGCAGTCGGACCTCAGCCCACGAGCAGTACTTC. The gene calls are TRBV12-3 or TRBV12-4 and TRBJ2-7, with D hard to call. The CDR3 has 13 residues. The ends were cut back, 5 bases at V and 5 bases at J, with 13 bases in the middle.

The genes are TRBV4-3 and TRBJ1-1; TRBD1 agrees at 8 bases. Trimming at V came to 0 bases and at J to 0 bases, leaving 3 bases not matched to a gene. Germline V CDR1 and CDR2: LGHNA, YSLEER. This CDR3 comprises 16 residues. The CDR3 reads CASSQELTGVNTEAFF. CDR3 DNA: TGCGCCAGCAGCCAAGAATTGACAGGGGTGAACACTGAAGCTTTCTTT.

This clonotype was observed at least ten times. This rearrangement joins TRBV19 to TRBJ1-5; 8 bases are a match to TRBD1. This CDR3 comprises 15 residues. The V segment lost 4 bases and the J segment 5 bases; nucleotides outside the gene matches: 7. From germline, CDR1 is LNHDA and CDR2 SQIVND (reference sequence). CDR3 DNA sequence: TGTGCCAGTAGTACCAAGGGACAGGCAGATCAGCCCCAGCATTTT. It specifies CASSTKGQADQPQHF.

The chain employs TRBV5-5 and TRBJ2-2; possibly TRBD1 for D (6 bases). The germline V gene has CDR1 SGHKS and CDR2 YYEKEE (reference sequence). The ends were cut back, 4 bases at V and 4 bases at J, with 20 bases in the middle. This CDR3 region has 17 residues. CDR3 residues: CASSRYREWFGTGELFF. The CDR3 DNA reads TGTGCCAGCAGCCGATACAGGGAATGGTTTGGCACCGGGGAGCTGTTTTTT.

V gene TRBV9 combines with J gene TRBJ1-5; perhaps TRBD1 as D (5 bases). This CDR3 contains 16 residues. Trimming stripped 3 bases from V and 11 bases from J, with 24 bases between. CDR1 is SGDLS and CDR2 is YYNGEE in the germline V gene. The CDR3 DNA follows: TGTGCCAGCAGCGCCCAGGGACTAGCGAACCAAGAGACCCAGCATTTT. This translates into CASSAQGLANQETQHF.

The CDR3 nucleotides read TGTGCCTCGACAGAAAACACCGGGGAGCTGTTTTTT. Translation gives CASTENTGELFF. The V call is TRBV12-5, the J call TRBJ2-2; TRBD1 might be the D (5 bases). The CDR3 totals 12 residues. Germline V CDR1 and CDR2: LGHNT, FRNRAP.

This chain links TRBV24-1 with TRBJ2-1, with D perhaps matching TRBD1 (6 bases). There are 18 residues in the CDR3. In germline, CDR1 is KGHDR, CDR2 SFDVKD. V lost 4 bases and J lost 0, with 18 bases in between. The CDR3 region is CATSDPPGQLSSYNEQFF. DNA for the CDR3: TGTGCCACCAGTGACCCGCCGGGACAACTAAGCTCCTACAATGAGCAGTTCTTC.

The chain has TRBV2 and TRBJ1-1; a weak D match, TRBD1 (6 bases). Trimming stripped 10 bases from V and 1 base from J, with 25 bases between. The germline V gene has CDR1 SNHLY and CDR2 FYNNEI. The CDR3 is 17 amino acids. The CDR3 nucleotides read TGTGCCAACGATCTCCAGGGGCTAGCGGGGGGGAACACTGAAGCTTTCTTT. This sequence encodes CANDLQGLAGGNTEAFF.

The chain couples TRBV29-1 to TRBJ1-1; the match to TRBD1 covers 7 bases. CDR3 size: 11 residues. Germline CDR1 reads SQVTM; CDR2 reads ANQGSEA. V shed 7 bases and J 6 bases; nucleotides not matched to a gene: 5. CDR3 DNA: TGCAGCGAGTACAGGGGTCCTGAAGCTTTCTTT. Residues: CSEYRGPEAFF.

This clonotype was seen at least ten times. The chain combines TRBV3-1 with TRBJ1-1; D is ambiguous. The CDR3 is made up of 15 amino acids. Trimming removed 3 bases at V and 1 base at J, with 12 bases between. CDR1 LGHDT and CDR2 YNNKEL come from the germline V gene (reference sequence). CDR3 sequence reads: CASSHSTTENTEAFF. The CDR3 DNA follows: TGTGCCAGCAGCCATTCTACAACGGAGAACACTGAAGCTTTCTTT.